This TCR beta chain derives from a study of blood T cell repertoires in COVID-19. Across the study: Material from acute and convalescent COVID-19 was sourced from the United States, Italy and Spain. T cells, B-cell-depleted T cells, or PBMCs supplied cDNA or gDNA.

The CDR3 loop spans 13 amino acids. With 7 bases removed from V and 8 bases from J, the gap between germline ends came to 15 bases. Germline V gene data show CDR1 as SGHTA and CDR2 as FQGNSA. Original handling: By means of reference gene primer amplification, nucleated cell counts were estimated. The data were produced by immunoSEQ multiplex PCR, yet TCRdb's version contains in-frame clones alone and is incomplete. V, J and clone size derive from that table, while D and trimming were established from the DNA sequence. The sample has approximately 180,000 clones; around 87% are singletons. What was sequenced was peripheral blood. This clonotype was obtained from a man in his forties with active or convalescent COVID-19. The chain uses TRBV7-2 and TRBJ2-1; perhaps TRBD2 as D (5 bases). This CDR3 is CASTATGSDEQFF. The CDR3 DNA is TGTGCCAGCACCGCGACGGGGAGCGATGAGCAGTTCTTC.